This T cell receptor (beta chain) was sequenced during a study of OX40 agonist ivuxolimab in advanced cancers. The study, taken as a whole, reports: Which antigen the expanded peripheral T cells recognized is unknown.

Patients had blood sampled at baseline and again on cycle 4 day 1 and cycle 7 day 1. This clone was detected a few times. Antigen specificity is unknown. The repertoire was sequenced with immunoSEQ multiplex PCR; TCRdb's copy has only in-frame clones and lacks some. The table lists 20,000 to 25,000 clones, 70% to 90% of them singletons. The CDR3 is 15 amino acids. The germline V gene encodes CDR1 MNHNS and CDR2 SASEGT. V lost 6 bases and J lost 8, with 17 bases in between. The sequence came from an adult with an advanced solid tumor such as melanoma, head and neck, liver or kidney cancer. The gene calls are TRBV6-1 and TRBJ1-6; D may be TRBD1 (6 bases). The starting material was CD4+ or CD8+ T cells sorted from blood, obtained in a trial of the OX40 agonist ivuxolimab. The CDR3 sequence is CASSEGGVLYSPLHF. In DNA, the CDR3 is TGTGCCAGCAGCGAGGGGGGAGTCCTCTATTCACCCCTCCACTTT.